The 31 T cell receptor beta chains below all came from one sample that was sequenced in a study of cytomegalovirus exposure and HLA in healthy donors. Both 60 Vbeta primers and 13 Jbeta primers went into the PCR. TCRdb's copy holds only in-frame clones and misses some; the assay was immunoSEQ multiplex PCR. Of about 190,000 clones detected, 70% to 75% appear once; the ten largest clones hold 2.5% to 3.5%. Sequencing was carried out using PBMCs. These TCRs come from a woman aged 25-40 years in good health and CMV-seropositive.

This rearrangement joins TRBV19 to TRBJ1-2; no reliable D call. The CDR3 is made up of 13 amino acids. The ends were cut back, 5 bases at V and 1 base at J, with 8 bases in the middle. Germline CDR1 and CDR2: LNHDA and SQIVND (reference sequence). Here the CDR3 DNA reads TGTGCCAGTAGTCTCGGGGTTAACTATGGCTACACCTTC. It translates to CASSLGVNYGYTF.

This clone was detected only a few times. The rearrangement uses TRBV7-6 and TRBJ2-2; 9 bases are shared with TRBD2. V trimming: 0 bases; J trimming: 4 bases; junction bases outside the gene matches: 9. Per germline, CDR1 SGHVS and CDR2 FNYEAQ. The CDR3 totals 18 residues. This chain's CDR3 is CASSLAMVAGDRTGELFF. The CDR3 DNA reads TGTGCCAGCAGCTTAGCGATGGTAGCGGGAGATCGCACCGGGGAGCTGTTTTTT.

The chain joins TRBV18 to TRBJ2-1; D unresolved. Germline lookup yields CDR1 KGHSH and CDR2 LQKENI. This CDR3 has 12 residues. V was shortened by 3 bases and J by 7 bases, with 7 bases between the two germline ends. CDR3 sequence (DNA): TGTGCCAGCTCACCGAACGGTAATGAGCAGTTCTTC. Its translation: CASSPNGNEQFF.

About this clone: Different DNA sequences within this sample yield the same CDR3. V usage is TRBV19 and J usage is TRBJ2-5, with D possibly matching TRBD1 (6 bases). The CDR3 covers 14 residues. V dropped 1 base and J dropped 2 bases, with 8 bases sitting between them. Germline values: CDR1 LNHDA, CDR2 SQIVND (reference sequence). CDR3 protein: CASSIGQGQETQYF. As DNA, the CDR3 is TGTGCCAGTAGTATAGGGCAGGGGCAAGAGACCCAGTACTTC.

CDR3 bases: TGTGCCAGCAGTTTAGGGGGACAGGGTGGCAATGAGCAGTTCTTC. It specifies CASSLGGQGGNEQFF. The V call is TRBV28, the J call TRBJ2-1; 9 bases agree with TRBD1. The V gene's germline CDR1 is MDHEN and CDR2 SYDVKM. Trimming took 2 bases from V and 6 from J; bases not matched to a gene: 5. The CDR3 is 15 residues long.

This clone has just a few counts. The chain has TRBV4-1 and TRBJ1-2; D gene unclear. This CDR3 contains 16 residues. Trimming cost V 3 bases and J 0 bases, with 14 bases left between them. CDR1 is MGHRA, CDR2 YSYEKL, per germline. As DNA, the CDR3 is TGCGCCAGCAGCCACCCACGAGGCCCCTCTAACTATGGCTACACCTTC. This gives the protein CASSHPRGPSNYGYTF.

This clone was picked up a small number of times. This CDR3 reads CASTRGPNQPQHF. The DNA for the CDR3 is TGTGCCAGCACGCGGGGCCCAAATCAGCCCCAGCATTTT. This chain joins TRBV2 and TRBJ1-5, with D perhaps TRBD1 (5 bases). The germline V and J ends were trimmed by 7 bases and 4 bases, with 11 bases remaining between them. This CDR3 region has 13 residues. The germline V gene has CDR1 SNHLY and CDR2 FYNNEI.

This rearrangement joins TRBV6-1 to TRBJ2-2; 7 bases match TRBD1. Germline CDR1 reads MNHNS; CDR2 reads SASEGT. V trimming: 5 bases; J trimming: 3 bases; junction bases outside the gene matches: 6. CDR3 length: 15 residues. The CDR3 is CASSPLTGDTGELFF. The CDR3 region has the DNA TGTGCCAGCAGTCCTCTAACAGGGGACACCGGGGAGCTGTTTTTT.

CDR3 nucleotide sequence: TGTGCCAGCAGTTTTGGCACTCCGGAGGGCTATGGCTACACCTTC. Translating it yields CASSFGTPEGYGYTF. The chain is built from TRBV27 and TRBJ1-2; D remains unclear. The CDR3 is 15 residues long. The V gene's germline CDR1 is MNHEY and CDR2 SMNVEV (reference sequence). Trimming took 3 bases from V and 4 from J, leaving 15 bases between them.

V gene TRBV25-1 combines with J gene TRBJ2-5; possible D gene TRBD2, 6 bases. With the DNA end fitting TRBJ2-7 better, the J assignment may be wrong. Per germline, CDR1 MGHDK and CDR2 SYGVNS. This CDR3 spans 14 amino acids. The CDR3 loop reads CASSAPSDTYEQYF. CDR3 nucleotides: TGTGCCAGCAGTGCACCTAGCGATACCTACGAGCAGTACTTC.

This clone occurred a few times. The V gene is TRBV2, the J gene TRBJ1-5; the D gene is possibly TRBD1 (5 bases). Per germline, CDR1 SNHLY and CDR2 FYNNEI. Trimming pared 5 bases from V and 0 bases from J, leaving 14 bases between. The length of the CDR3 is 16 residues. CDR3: CASSRRRGLSNQPQHF. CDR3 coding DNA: TGTGCCAGCAGTCGCCGGAGGGGCCTTAGCAATCAGCCCCAGCATTTT.

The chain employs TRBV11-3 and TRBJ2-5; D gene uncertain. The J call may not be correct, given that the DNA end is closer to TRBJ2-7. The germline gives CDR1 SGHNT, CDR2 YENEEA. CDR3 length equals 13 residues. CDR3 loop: CASSLGATYEQYF. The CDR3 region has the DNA TGTGCCAGCAGCTTAGGGGCTACCTACGAGCAGTACTTC.

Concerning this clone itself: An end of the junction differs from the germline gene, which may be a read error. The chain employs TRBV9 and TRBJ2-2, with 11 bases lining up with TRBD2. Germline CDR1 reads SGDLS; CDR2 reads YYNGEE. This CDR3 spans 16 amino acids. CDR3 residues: CASSGPVAGGYRGAVF. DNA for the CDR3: TGTGCCAGCAGCGGCCCAGTAGCGGGAGGGTACCGGGGAGCTGTTTTT.

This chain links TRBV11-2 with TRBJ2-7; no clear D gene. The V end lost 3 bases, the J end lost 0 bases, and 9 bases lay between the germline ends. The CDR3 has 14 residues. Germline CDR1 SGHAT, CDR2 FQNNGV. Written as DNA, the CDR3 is TGTGCCAGCAGCTTGTCACAGCTCTCCTACGAGCAGTACTTC. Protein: CASSLSQLSYEQYF.

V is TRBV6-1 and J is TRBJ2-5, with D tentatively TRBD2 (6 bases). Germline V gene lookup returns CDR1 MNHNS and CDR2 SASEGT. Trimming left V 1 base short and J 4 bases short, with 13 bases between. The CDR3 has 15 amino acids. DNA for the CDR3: TGTGCCAGCAGTGAAGGGGAGGCAAACTCAGAGACCCAGTACTTC. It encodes CASSEGEANSETQYF.

The CDR3 bases are TGTGCCAGCAGCCCGGGACTAGCGGGAGCCTACGAGCAGTACTTC. Its protein is CASSPGLAGAYEQYF. The chain uses TRBV7-2 and TRBJ2-7; TRBD2 aligns across 14 bases. Trimming took 5 bases from V and 2 from J; bases not matched to a gene: 2. This CDR3 contains 15 residues. CDR1 SGHTA and CDR2 FQGNSA come from the germline V gene.

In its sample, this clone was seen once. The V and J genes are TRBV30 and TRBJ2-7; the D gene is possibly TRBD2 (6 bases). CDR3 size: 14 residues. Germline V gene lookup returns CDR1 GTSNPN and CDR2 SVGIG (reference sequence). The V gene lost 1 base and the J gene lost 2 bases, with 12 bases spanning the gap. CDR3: CAWSGGSGTYEQYF. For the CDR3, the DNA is TGTGCCTGGAGTGGGGGTAGCGGTACCTACGAGCAGTACTTC.

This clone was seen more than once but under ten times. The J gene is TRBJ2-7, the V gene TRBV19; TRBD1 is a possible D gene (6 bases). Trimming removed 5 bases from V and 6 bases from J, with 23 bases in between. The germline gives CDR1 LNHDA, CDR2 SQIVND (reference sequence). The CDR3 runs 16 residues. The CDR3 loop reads CASSDQSGTLGSEQYF. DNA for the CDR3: TGTGCCAGTAGTGACCAATCCGGGACACTGGGGTCCGAGCAGTACTTC.

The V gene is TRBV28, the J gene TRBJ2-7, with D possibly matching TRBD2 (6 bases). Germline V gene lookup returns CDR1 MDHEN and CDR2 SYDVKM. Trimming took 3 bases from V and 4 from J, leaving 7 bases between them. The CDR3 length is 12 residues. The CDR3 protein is CASSLGGYEQYF. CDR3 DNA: TGTGCCAGCAGTTTGGGGGGATACGAGCAGTACTTC.

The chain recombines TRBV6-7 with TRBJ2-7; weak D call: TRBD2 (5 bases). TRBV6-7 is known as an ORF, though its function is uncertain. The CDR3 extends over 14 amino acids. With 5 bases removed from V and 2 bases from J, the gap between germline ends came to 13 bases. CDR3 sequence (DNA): TGTGCCAGCAGTCCGCTTGCGACTACCTACGAGCAGTACTTC. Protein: CASSPLATTYEQYF.

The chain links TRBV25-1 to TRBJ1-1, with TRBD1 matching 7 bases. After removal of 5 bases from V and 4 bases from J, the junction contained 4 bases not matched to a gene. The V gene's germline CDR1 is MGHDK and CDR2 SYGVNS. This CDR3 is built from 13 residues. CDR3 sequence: CASSSTGTTEAFF. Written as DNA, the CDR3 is TGTGCCAGCAGTTCGACAGGGACCACTGAAGCTTTCTTT.

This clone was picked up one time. CDR3 in DNA: TGTGCCAGCAGTACGACCCACAGGGGCGGCTACACCTTC. Protein sequence: CASSTTHRGGYTF. The rearrangement joins TRBV28 to TRBJ1-2; 7 bases agree with TRBD1. Losses at the gene ends were 5 bases for V and 8 bases for J; bases not matched to a gene: 8. Germline assignment: CDR1 MDHEN and CDR2 SYDVKM. The CDR3 consists of 13 residues.

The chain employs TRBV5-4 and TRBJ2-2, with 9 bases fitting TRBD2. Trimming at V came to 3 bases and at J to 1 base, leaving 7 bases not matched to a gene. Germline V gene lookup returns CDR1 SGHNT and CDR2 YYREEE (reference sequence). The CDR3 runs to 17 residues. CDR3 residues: CASSWGGLAVNTGELFF. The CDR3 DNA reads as TGTGCCAGCAGCTGGGGGGGACTAGCCGTGAACACCGGGGAGCTGTTTTTT.

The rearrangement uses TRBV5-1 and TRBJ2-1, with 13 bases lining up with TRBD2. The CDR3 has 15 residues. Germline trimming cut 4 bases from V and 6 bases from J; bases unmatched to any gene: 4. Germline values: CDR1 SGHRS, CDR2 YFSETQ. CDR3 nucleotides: TGCGCCAGCAGCCCATGGACTAGCGGGGGCAATGAGCAGTTCTTC. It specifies CASSPWTSGGNEQFF.

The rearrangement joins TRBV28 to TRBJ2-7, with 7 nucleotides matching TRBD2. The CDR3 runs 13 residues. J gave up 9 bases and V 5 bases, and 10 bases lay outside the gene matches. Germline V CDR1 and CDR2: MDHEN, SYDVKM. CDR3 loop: CASSPGRLLGQYF. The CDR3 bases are TGTGCCAGCAGTCCCGGGAGGTTGCTAGGGCAGTACTTC.

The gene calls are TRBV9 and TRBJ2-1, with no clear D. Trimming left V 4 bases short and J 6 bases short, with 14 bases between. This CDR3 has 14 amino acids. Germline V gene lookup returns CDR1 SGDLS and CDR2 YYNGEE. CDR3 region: CASSPQIALNEQFF. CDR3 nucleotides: TGTGCCAGCAGCCCTCAAATAGCTCTCAATGAGCAGTTCTTC.

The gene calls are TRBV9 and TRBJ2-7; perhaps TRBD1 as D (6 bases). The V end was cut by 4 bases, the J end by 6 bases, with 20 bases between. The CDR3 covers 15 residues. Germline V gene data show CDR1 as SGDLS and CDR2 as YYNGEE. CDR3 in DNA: TGTGCCAGCAGCAGACGACAGGATGCACCCGGCGAGCAGTACTTC. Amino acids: CASSRRQDAPGEQYF. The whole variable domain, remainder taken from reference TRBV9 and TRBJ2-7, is DSGVTQTPKHLITATGQRVTLRCSPRSGDLSVYWYQQSLDQGLQFLIQYYNGEERAKGNILERFSAQQFPDLHSELNLSSLELGDSALYFCASSRRQDAPGEQYFGPGTRLTVT.

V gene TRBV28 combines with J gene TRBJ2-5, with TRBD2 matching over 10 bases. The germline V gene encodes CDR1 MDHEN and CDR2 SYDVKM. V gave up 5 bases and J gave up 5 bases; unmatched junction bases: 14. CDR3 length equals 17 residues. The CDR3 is CASSPRLAGVGWETQYF. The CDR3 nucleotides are TGTGCCAGCAGTCCTCGTCTAGCGGGAGTAGGTTGGGAGACCCAGTACTTC. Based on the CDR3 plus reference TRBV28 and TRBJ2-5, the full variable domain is DVKVTQSSRYLVKRTGEKVFLECVQDMDHENMFWYRQDPGLGLRLIYFSYDVKMKEKGDIPEGYSVSREKKERFSLILESASTNQTSMYLCASSPRLAGVGWETQYFGPGTRLLVL.

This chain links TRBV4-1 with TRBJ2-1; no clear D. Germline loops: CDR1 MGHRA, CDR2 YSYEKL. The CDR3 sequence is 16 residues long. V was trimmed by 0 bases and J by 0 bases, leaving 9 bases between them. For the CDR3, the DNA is TGCGCCAGCAGCCAAGAAGATAGAAGCTCCTACAATGAGCAGTTCTTC. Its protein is CASSQEDRSSYNEQFF.

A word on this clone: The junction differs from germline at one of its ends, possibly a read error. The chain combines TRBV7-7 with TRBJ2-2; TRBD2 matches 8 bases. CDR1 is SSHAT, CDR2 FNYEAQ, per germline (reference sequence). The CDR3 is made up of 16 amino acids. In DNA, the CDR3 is TGTGCTAGCAGCTTAATAGCGGGAAAAGGAGCCGGGGAGCTGTTTTTT. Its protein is CASSLIAGKGAGELFF.

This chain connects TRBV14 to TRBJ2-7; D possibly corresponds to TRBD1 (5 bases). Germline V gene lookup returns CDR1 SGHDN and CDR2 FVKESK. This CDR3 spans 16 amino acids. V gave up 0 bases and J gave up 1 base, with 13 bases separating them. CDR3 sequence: CASSQEGREESYEQYF. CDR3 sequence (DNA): TGTGCCAGCAGCCAAGAAGGCAGGGAAGAATCCTACGAGCAGTACTTC.